The source of this T cell receptor beta chain is a study of shared clonotypes between healthy human individuals. Study observations and caveats: Clonotype sharing levels among donors were expected to vary with sequencing depth. The naive CD4 repertoires of a few donors were compared, and about 5% of clonotypes were shared. In general, naive subsets displayed greater estimated richness than memory subsets did.

The naive CD8 population came from CD45RO-negative cells selected for CCR7, without terminally differentiated effector memory CD45RA+ cells. Assay used: immunoSEQ multiplex PCR; TCRdb lists only in-frame clones, some missing. The sample consists of roughly 2 million clones, about 95% of them appearing once. Of note for this clone: Its antigen is not identified.

Trimming pared 6 bases from V and 0 bases from J, leaving 5 bases between. Per the germline V gene, CDR1 is SGHRS and CDR2 is YFSETQ. CDR3 length equals 12 residues. The TCR originated in a man younger than 35 in good health. Sequencing was done on a sample of naive CD8+ T cells sorted from blood. The J gene is TRBJ2-3, the V gene TRBV5-1; no definite D call. The chain's CDR3 is CASTSSTDTQYF. CDR3 coding DNA: TGCGCCAGCACCTCCAGCACAGATACGCAGTATTTT.